This TCR beta chain comes out of a study of cytomegalovirus exposure and HLA in healthy donors. The study's findings and limits: In an earlier analysis, in 540 or so donors, most V segments appeared productive either ~90% or ~30% of the time. Under in vitro conditions, a few CMV-associated chains were confirmed as specific for CMV antigens.

The PCR ran on 60 Vbeta and 13 Jbeta primers. Using immunoSEQ multiplex PCR, the repertoire was profiled, and TCRdb retains in-frame clones only, with some absent. The repertoire holds approximately 120,000 clones, 83% seen once, with about 3.7% in the top ten. This clone has only a few counts. Its target is unknown. The TCR originated in a woman between 40 and 55 years old in good health and CMV-seropositive. Sequencing used PBMCs.

CDR3 sequence reads: CASSLAAGTAGELFF. The DNA of the CDR3 is TGTGCCAGCAGCTTAGCCGCGGGGACGGCCGGGGAGCTGTTTTTT. The genes are TRBV7-2 and TRBJ2-2, with D possibly matching TRBD2 (6 bases). The germline gives CDR1 SGHTA, CDR2 FQGNSA. V was trimmed by 0 bases and J by 6 bases, leaving 11 bases between them. CDR3 size: 15 residues. Looking up the rest from reference TRBV7-2 and TRBJ2-2 gives the full variable domain: GAGVSQSPSNKVTEKGKDVELRCDPISGHTALYWYRQSLGQGLEFLIYFQGNSAPDKSGLPSDRFSAERTGGSVSTLTIQRTQQEDSAVYLCASSLAAGTAGELFFGEGSRLTVL.